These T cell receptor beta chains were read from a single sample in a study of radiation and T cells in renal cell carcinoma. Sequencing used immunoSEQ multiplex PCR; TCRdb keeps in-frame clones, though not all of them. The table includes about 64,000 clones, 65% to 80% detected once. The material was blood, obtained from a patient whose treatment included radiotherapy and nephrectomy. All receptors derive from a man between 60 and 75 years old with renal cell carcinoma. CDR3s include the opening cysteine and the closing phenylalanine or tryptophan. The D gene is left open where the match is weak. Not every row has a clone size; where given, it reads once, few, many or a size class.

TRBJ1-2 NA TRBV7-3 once CASSLGGDPRSNYGYTF TGTGCCAGCAGCTTAGGCGGGGACCCTCGGAGCAACTATGGCTACACCTTC
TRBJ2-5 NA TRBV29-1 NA CSVEVQGGGTQYF TGCAGCGTTGAAGTCCAGGGTGGGGGGACCCAGTACTTC
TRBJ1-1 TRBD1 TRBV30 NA CAWATGGTGTEAFF TGTGCCTGGGCGACAGGGGGCACGGGCACTGAAGCTTTCTTT
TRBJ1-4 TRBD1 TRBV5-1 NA CASSWGQSVATNEKLFF TGCGCCAGCAGCTGGGGACAGTCAGTCGCAACTAATGAAAAACTGTTTTTT
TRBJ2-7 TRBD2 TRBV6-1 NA CASNAGTNSYEQYF TGTGCCAGCAATGCCGGGACTAACTCCTACGAGCAGTACTTC
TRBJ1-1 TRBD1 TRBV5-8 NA CASSRDRQNTEAFF TGTGCCAGCAGCCGGGACAGACAAAACACTGAAGCTTTCTTT
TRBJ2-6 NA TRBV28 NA CASSVDKSGANVLTF TGTGCCAGCAGTGTGGACAAGTCTGGGGCCAACGTCCTGACTTTC
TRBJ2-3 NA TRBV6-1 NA CASSVTGAADTQYF TGTGCCAGCAGTGTCACGGGGGCCGCAGATACGCAGTATTTT
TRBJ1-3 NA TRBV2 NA CASSLDKPSGNTIYF TGTGCCAGCAGTTTGGACAAACCTTCTGGAAACACCATATATTTT
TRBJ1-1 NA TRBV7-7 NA CASSLDSSTEAFF TGTGCCAGCAGCTTAGATTCGTCCACTGAAGCTTTCTTT
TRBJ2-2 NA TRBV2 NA CASILGPTANTGELFF TGTGCCAGCATCCTGGGACCAACCGCGAACACCGGGGAGCTGTTTTTT
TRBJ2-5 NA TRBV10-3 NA CAISESTGSWTQYF TGTGCCATCAGTGAGTCGACGGGTTCATGGACCCAGTACTTC
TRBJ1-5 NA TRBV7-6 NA CASSLERGSNQPQHF TGTGCCAGCAGCTTAGAGAGGGGGAGCAATCAGCCCCAGCATTTT
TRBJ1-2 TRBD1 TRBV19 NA CASSIGSDRGSGYTF TGTGCCAGTAGTATAGGGTCGGACAGGGGATCTGGCTACACCTTC
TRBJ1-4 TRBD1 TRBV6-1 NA CASSGGGTGVIATNEKLFF TGTGCCAGCAGTGGCGGAGGGACAGGAGTTATTGCAACTAATGAAAAACTGTTTTTT
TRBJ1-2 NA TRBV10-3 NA CAISEGQPAGYTF TGTGCCATCAGTGAGGGACAGCCCGCCGGCTACACCTTC